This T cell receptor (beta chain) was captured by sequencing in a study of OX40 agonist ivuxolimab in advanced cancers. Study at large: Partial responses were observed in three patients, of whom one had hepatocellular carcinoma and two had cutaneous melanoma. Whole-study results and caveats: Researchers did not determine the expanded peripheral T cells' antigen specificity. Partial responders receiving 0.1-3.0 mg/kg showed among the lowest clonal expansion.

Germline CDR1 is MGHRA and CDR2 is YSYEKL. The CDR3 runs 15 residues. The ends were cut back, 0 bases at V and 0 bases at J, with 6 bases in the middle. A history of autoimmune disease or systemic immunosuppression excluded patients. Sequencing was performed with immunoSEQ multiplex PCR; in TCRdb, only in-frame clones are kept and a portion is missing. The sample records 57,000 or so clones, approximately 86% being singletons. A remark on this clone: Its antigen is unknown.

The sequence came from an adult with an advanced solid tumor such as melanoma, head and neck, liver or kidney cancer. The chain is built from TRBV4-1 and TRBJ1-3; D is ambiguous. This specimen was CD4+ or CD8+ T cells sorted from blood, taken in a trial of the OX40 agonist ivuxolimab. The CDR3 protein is CASSQDQISGNTIYF. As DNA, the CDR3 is TGCGCCAGCAGCCAAGATCAGATCTCTGGAAACACCATATATTTT.